Listed below are T cell receptor beta chains from one sample, sequenced in a study of T cell responses to AZD1222 COVID-19 vaccine. Sequencing used immunoSEQ multiplex PCR; TCRdb keeps in-frame clones, though not all of them. The table has 96,000 or so clones, 90% seen once. The starting material was peripheral blood, obtained on day 0 of AZD1222 vaccination. The receptor set was obtained from an adult in good health. Both conserved end residues are part of each CDR3. The D gene is left open where the match is weak. The size of a clone is reported for some rows only, either as once, few or many, or as a class for expanded clones.

D gene	clone size	J gene	V gene	CDR3 protein	CDR3 DNA
-	-	TRBJ2-1	TRBV19	CASTPSTLSYNEQFF	TGTGCCAGTACCCCGAGCACTTTAAGCTACAATGAGCAGTTCTTC
-	once	TRBJ2-7	TRBV5-1	CASSSLARSYEQYF	TGCGCCAGCAGCTCCTTGGCTCGCTCCTACGAGCAGTACTTC
-	once	TRBJ2-7	TRBV27	CASSNQGGYEQYF	TGTGCCAGCAGTAATCAGGGTGGGTACGAGCAGTACTTC
-	-	TRBJ2-7	TRBV7-6	CASSLFRQYEQYF	TGTGCCAGCAGCTTATTCCGACAGTACGAGCAGTACTTC
TRBD2	-	TRBJ2-7	TRBV4-1	CASSQERTSGQSYEQYF	TGCGCCAGCAGCCAAGAAAGGACTAGCGGACAAAGTTACGAGCAGTACTTC
-	-	TRBJ2-3	TRBV19	CASRTGKDTQYF	TGTGCCAGTAGGACCGGGAAAGATACGCAGTATTTT
-	-	TRBJ2-7	TRBV30	CAWSRGTPGYEQYF	TGTGCCTGGAGTCGTGGGACTCCCGGCTACGAGCAGTACTTC
TRBD2	-	TRBJ2-1	TRBV6-2/TRBV6-3	CASSSRLAGGYNEQFF	TGTGCCAGCAGTTCTCGACTAGCGGGAGGCTACAATGAGCAGTTCTTC
-	-	TRBJ2-2	TRBV5-1	CASSEQNTGELFF	TGCGCCAGCAGCGAACAGAACACCGGGGAGCTGTTTTTT
TRBD1	-	TRBJ1-6	TRBV7-9	CASSSPGQANSPLHF	TGTGCCAGCAGCTCACCGGGACAGGCAAATTCACCCCTCCACTTT
-	-	TRBJ2-2	TRBV5-1	CASSPGALNTGELFF	TGCGCCAGCAGCCCCGGGGCCTTAAACACCGGGGAGCTGTTTTTT
TRBD1	-	TRBJ2-6	TRBV5-1	CASSLRGQGEAGANVLTF	TGCGCCAGCAGCTTGAGGGGACAGGGTGAGGCTGGGGCCAACGTCCTGACTTTC
-	-	TRBJ2-2	TRBV19	CASKFSRGSTGELFF	TGTGCCAGTAAATTCTCCAGGGGAAGCACCGGGGAGCTGTTTTTT
-	few	TRBJ1-2	TRBV5-1	CASNPDRDGSGYTF	TGCGCCAGCAACCCCGACAGAGATGGCTCTGGCTACACCTTC
TRBD2	medium-sized	TRBJ2-1	TRBV25-1	CASTFWIGRVCNEQFF	TGTGCCAGCACCTTCTGGATAGGGAGGGTGTGCAATGAGCAGTTCTTC
TRBD1	-	TRBJ1-2	TRBV5-6	CASSLDSQGPQANYGYTF	TGTGCCAGCAGCTTGGATTCACAGGGGCCCCAAGCTAACTATGGCTACACCTTC
TRBD2	-	TRBJ2-1	TRBV7-9	CASSRGTSGRSYNEQFF	TGTGCCAGCAGCCGTGGGACTAGCGGGAGGTCCTACAATGAGCAGTTCTTC
TRBD2	-	TRBJ2-2	TRBV30	CAWSVLSGRARWSNGELFF	TGTGCCTGGAGTGTACTCTCCGGGAGGGCCCGATGGAGTAATGGGGAGCTGTTTTTT
TRBD1	-	TRBJ2-4	TRBV28	CASSQQGAKNIQYF	TGTGCCAGCAGTCAACAGGGGGCCAAAAACATTCAGTACTTC
TRBD1	-	TRBJ2-1	TRBV13	CASKTRVGTGGNEQFF	TGTGCCAGCAAAACAAGGGTTGGGACAGGGGGAAATGAGCAGTTCTTC